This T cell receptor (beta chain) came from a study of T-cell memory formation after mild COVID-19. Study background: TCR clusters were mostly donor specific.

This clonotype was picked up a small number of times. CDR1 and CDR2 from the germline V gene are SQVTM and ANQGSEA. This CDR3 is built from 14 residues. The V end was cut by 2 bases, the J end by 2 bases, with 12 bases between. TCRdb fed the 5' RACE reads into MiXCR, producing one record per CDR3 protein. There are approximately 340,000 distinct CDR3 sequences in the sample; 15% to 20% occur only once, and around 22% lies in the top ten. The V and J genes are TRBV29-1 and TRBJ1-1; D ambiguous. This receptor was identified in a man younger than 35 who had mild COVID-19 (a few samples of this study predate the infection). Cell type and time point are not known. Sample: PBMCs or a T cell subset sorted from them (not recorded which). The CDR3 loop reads CSVEPGILNTEAFF. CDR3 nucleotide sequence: TGCAGCGTTGAACCCGGGATACTAAACACTGAAGCTTTCTTT.